This T cell receptor (beta chain) appears in the sequencing data of a study of beta chain features in type 1 diabetes. Overall study findings and caveats: Within each of all four CD4+ subsets, Type 1 diabetes patients had TCRB CDR3s that were moderately but significantly shorter.

Expressed TCRB transcripts were sequenced because the isolated RNA had all been reverse transcribed beforehand. Assay: immunoSEQ multiplex PCR; the TCRdb copy retains only in-frame clones and omits some. The table lists around 430,000 clones, about 29% of them singletons. The CDR3 totals 16 residues. Germline CDR1 is SGHVS and CDR2 is FQNEAQ. V lost 5 bases to trimming and J lost 0 bases, with 17 bases between them. As to this clone: The antigen remains undetermined.

Sequencing was performed on naive CD4+ T cells from blood. The J gene is TRBJ2-7, the V gene TRBV7-8; no firm D call. The source is a man aged 18 to 29 in good health. The CDR3 DNA is TGTGCCAGCAGCCCAGAATGGGCAGAAAGCTCCTACGAGCAGTACTTC. Protein product: CASSPEWAESSYEQYF.